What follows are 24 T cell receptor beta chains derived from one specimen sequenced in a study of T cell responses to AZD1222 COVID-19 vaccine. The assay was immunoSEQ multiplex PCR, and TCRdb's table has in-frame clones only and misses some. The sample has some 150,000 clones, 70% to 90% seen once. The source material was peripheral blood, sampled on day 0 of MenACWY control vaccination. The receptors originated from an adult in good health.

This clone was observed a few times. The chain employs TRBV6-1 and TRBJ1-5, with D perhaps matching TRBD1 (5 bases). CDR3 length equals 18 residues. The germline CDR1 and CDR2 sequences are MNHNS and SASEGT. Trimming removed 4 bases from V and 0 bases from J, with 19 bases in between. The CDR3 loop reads CASSGRGTRVTSNQPQHF. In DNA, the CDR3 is TGTGCCAGCAGTGGACGGGGGACTCGTGTTACTAGCAATCAGCCCCAGCATTTT.

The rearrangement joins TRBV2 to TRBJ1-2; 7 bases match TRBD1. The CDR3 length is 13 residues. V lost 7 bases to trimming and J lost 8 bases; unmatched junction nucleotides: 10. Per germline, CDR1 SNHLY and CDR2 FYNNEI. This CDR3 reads CASTAGGVLGYTF. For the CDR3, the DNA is TGTGCCAGCACGGCAGGGGGTGTCTTGGGCTACACCTTC.

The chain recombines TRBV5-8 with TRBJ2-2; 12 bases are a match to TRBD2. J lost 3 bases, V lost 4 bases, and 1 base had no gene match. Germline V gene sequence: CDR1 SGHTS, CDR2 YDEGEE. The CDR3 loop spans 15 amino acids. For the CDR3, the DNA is TGTGCCAGCAGCCGACTAGCGGGGGACACCGGGGAGCTGTTTTTT. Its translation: CASSRLAGDTGELFF.

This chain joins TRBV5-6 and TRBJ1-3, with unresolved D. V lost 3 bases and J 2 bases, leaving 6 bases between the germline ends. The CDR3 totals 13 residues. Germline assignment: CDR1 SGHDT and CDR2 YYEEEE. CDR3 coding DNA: TGTGCCAGCAGCTATCCTGCTGGAAACACCATATATTTT. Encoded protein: CASSYPAGNTIYF.

The CDR3 nucleotides are TGTGCCAGCAGCTTACGATATGGACAGGGTGAACACTTT. This codes for CASSLRYGQGEHF. The chain carries TRBV11-3 and TRBJ1-6; 8 bases map to TRBD1. The CDR3 spans 13 residues. The germline V gene encodes CDR1 SGHNT and CDR2 YENEEA. Losses at the gene ends were 2 bases for V and 19 bases for J; bases not matched to a gene: 10.

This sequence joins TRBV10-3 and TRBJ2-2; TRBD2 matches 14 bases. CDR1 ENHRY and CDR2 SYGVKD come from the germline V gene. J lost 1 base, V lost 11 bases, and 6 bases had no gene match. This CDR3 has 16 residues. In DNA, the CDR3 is TGTGCCCTCGGGACTAGCGGGAGTGAGAACACCGGGGAGCTGTTTTTT. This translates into CALGTSGSENTGELFF.

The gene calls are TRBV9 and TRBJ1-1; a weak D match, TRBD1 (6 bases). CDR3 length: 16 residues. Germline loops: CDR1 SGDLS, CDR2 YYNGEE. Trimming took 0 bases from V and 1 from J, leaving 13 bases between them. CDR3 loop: CASSVEVGQPNTEAFF. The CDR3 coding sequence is TGTGCCAGCAGCGTAGAGGTCGGACAGCCGAACACTGAAGCTTTCTTT.

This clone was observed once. The CDR3 is CATSRRDRGETQYF. CDR3 DNA sequence: TGTGCCACCAGCAGACGGGACAGGGGAGAGACCCAGTACTTC. The rearrangement links TRBV15 to TRBJ2-5; the match to TRBD1 covers 10 bases. J lost 4 bases, V lost 2 bases, and 1 base had no gene match. Germline V gene lookup returns CDR1 LNHNV and CDR2 YYDKDF (reference sequence). CDR3 length equals 14 residues.

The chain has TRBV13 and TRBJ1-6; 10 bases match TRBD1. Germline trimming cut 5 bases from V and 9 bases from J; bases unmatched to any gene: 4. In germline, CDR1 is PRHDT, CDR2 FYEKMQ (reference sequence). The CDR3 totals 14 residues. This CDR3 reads CASSPGTGVSPLHF. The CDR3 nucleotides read TGTGCCAGCAGCCCCGGGACAGGGGTTTCACCCCTCCACTTT.

In nucleotides, the CDR3 is TGTGCCAGCAGCTCCGGACAGCCCGGAGTTGGCTACACCTTC. It specifies CASSSGQPGVGYTF. The chain carries TRBV7-3 and TRBJ1-2; TRBD1 is a possible D gene (6 bases). The CDR3 is 14 residues long. CDR1 and CDR2 from the germline V gene are SGHTA and FQGTGA. Trimming removed 4 bases from V and 7 bases from J, with 16 bases in between.

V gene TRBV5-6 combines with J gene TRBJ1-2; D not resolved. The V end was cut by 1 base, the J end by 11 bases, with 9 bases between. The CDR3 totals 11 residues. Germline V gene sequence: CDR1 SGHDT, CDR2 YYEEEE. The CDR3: CASSLTRDYTF. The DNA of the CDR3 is TGTGCCAGCAGCTTGACACGAGATTACACCTTC.

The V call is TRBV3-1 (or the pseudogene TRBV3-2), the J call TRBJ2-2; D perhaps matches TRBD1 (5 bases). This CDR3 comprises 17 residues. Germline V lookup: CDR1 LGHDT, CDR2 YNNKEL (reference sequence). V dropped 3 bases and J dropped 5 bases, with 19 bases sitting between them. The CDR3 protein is CASSQGRAVLLTGELFF. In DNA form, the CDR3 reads TGTGCCAGCAGCCAGGGCAGGGCGGTTTTGTTGACCGGGGAGCTGTTTTTT.

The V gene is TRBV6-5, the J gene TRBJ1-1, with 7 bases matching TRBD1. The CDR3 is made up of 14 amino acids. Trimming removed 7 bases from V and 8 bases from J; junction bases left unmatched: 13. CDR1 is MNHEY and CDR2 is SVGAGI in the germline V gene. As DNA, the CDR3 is TGTGCCAGCACCAAGACAGGGCAGCAACAGGAAGCTTTCTTT. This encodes CASTKTGQQQEAFF.

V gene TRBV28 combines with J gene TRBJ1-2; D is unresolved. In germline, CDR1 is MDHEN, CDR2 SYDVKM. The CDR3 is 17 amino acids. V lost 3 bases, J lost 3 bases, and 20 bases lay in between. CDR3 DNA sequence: TGTGCCAGCAGTTTCATGGTGCGAGCAGGATTGGACTATGGCTACACCTTC. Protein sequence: CASSFMVRAGLDYGYTF.

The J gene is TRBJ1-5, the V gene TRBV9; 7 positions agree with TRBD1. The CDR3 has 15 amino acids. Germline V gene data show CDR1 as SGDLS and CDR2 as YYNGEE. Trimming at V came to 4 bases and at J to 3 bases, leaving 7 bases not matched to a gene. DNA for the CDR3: TGTGCCAGCAGCCCAGAGACAGGGTTCAATCAGCCCCAGCATTTT. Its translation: CASSPETGFNQPQHF.

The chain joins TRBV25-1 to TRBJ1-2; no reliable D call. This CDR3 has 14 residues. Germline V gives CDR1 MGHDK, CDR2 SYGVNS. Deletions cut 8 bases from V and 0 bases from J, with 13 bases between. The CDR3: CASRGRESNYGYTF. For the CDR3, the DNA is TGTGCCAGCCGCGGACGGGAATCTAACTATGGCTACACCTTC.

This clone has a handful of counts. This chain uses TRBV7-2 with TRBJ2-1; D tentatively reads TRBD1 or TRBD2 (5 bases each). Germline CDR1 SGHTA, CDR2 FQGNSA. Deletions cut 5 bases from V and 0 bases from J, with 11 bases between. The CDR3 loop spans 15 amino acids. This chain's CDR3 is CASSPRDLSYNEQFF. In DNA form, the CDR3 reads TGTGCCAGCAGCCCCCGGGACCTCTCCTACAATGAGCAGTTCTTC.

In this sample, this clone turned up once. The CDR3 DNA sequence: TGTGCCAGCAGTTCGGACAGGGGAAATCATCAGCCCCAGCATTTT. Residues: CASSSDRGNHQPQHF. The V call is TRBV7-9, the J call TRBJ1-5, with 9 nucleotides matching TRBD1. Trimming took 6 bases from V and 5 from J; bases not matched to a gene: 8. Per the germline V gene, CDR1 is SEHNR and CDR2 is FQNEAQ (reference sequence). The CDR3 is 15 amino acids.

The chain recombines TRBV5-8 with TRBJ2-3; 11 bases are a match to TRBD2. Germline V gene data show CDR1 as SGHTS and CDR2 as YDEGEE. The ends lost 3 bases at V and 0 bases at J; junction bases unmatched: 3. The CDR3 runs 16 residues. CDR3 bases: TGTGCCAGCAGCTCCGGGACTAGCGGAAGCACAGATACGCAGTATTTT. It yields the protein CASSSGTSGSTDTQYF.

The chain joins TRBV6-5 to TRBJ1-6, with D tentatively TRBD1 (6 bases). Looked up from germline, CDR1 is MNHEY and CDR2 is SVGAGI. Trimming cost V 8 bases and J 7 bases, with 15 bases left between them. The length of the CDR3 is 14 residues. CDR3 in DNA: TGTGCCAGCTCGAGGGGGATGGGGAATTCACCCCTCCACTTT. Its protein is CASSRGMGNSPLHF.

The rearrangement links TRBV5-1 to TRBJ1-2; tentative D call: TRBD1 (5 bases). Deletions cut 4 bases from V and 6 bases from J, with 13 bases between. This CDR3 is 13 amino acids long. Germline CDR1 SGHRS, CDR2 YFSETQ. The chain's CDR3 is CASSPQELHGYTF. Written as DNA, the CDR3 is TGCGCCAGCAGCCCACAGGAATTACATGGCTACACCTTC.

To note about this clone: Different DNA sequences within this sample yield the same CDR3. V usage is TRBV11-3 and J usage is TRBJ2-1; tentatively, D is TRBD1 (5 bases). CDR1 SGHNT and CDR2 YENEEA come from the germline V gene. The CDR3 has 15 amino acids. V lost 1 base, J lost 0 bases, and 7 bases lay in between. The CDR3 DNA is TGTGCCAGCAGCTTAGGCCAGGGCTCCTACAATGAGCAGTTCTTC. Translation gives CASSLGQGSYNEQFF.

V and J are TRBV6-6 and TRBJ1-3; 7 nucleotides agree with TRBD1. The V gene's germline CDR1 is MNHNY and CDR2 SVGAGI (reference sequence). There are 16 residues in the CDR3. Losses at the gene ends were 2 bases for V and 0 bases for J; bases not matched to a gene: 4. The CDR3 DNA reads TGTGCCAGCAGTTACCAGAGGACAGGCTCTGGAAACACCATATATTTT. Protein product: CASSYQRTGSGNTIYF.

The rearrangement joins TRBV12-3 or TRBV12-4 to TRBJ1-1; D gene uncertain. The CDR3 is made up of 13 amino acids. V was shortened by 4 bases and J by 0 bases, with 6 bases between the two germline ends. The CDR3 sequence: CASSYFVNTEAFF. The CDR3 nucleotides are TGTGCCAGCAGTTACTTTGTGAACACTGAAGCTTTCTTT.